Reported below is one T cell receptor (beta chain). The source of the sample is a study of shared clonotypes between healthy human individuals. As for the study in general: Each donor had three CD4 naive, three CD4 memory, two CD8 naive and one CD8 memory plate.

The CDR3 loop spans 15 amino acids. Trimming took 5 bases from V and 5 from J, leaving 18 bases between them. Germline values: CDR1 MNHEY, CDR2 SMNVEV (reference sequence). The assay was immunoSEQ multiplex PCR, and TCRdb's table has in-frame clones only and misses some. Of over 1.4 million clones listed, around 95% were seen once; the top ten hold approximately 1%. Material: naive CD4+ T cells sorted from blood. The subset: CD45RA+ positively selected. The receptor was isolated from a man aged 30-40 years in good health. The chain has TRBV27 and TRBJ1-1, with D perhaps TRBD1 (5 bases). DNA of the CDR3: TGTGCCAGCAGTCATCGTGCGGGGCTTCGTACTGAAGCTTTCTTT. It translates to CASSHRAGLRTEAFF.